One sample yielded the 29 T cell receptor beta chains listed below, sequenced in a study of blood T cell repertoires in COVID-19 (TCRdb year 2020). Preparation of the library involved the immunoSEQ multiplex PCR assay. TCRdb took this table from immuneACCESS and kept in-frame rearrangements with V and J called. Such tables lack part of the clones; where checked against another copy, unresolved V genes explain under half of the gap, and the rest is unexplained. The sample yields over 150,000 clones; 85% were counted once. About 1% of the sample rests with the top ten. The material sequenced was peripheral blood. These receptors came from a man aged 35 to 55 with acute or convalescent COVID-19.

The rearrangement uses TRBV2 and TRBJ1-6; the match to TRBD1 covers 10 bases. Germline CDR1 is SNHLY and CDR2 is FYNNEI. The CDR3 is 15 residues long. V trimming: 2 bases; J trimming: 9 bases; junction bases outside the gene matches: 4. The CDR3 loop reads CASSETGQGSSPLHF. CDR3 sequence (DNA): TGTGCCAGCAGTGAAACGGGACAGGGGAGTTCACCCCTCCACTTT. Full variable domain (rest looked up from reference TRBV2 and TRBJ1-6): EPEVTQTPSHQVTQMGQEVILRCVPISNHLYFYWYRQILGQKVEFLVSFYNNEISEKSEIFDDQFSVERPDGSNFTLKIRSTKLEDSAMYFCASSETGQGSSPLHFGNGTRLTVT.

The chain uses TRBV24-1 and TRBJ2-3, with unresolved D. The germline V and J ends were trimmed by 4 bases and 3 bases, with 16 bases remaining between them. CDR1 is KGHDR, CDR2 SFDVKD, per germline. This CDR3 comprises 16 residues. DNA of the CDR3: TGTGCCACCAGTGAGACTGGAAGTTATGGGACAGATACGCAGTATTTT. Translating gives CATSETGSYGTDTQYF.

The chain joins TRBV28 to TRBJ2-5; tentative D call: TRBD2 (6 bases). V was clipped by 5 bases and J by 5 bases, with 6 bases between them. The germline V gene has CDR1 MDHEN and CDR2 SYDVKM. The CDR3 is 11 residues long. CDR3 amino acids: CASSGGETQYF. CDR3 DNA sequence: TGTGCCAGCAGTGGGGGGGAGACCCAGTACTTC.

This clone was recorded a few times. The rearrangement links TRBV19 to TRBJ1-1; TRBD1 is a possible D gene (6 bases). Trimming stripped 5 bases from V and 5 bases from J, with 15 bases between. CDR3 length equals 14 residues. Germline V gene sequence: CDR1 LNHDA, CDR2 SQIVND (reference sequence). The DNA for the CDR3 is TGTGCCAGTAGTGTCACAAGGGGGGGGACTGAAGCTTTCTTT. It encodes CASSVTRGGTEAFF.

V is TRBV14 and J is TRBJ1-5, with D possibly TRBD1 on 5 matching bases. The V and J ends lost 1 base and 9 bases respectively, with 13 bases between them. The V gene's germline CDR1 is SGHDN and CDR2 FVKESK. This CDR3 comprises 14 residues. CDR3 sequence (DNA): TGTGCCAGCAGCCAAGGCGGGGGGACGGGGCCCCAGCATTTT. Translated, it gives CASSQGGGTGPQHF.

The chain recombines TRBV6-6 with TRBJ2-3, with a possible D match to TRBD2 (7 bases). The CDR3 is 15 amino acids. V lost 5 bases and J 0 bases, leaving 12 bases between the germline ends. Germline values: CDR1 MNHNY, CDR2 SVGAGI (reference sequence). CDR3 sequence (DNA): TGTGCCAGCAGTATGGGGGGGCGCAGCACAGATACGCAGTATTTT. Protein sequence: CASSMGGRSTDTQYF.

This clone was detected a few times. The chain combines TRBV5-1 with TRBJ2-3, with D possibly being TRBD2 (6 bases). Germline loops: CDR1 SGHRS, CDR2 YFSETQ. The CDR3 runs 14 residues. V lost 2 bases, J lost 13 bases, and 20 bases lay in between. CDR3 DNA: TGCGCCAGCAGCTTCTCACTGACCGGGAGTCAGGAGTATTTT. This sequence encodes CASSFSLTGSQEYF. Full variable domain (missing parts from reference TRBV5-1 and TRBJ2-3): KAGVTQTPRYLIKTRGQQVTLSCSPISGHRSVSWYQQTPGQGLQFLFEYFSETQRNKGNFPGRFSGRQFSNSRSEMNVSTLELGDSALYLCASSFSLTGSQEYFGPGTRLTVL.

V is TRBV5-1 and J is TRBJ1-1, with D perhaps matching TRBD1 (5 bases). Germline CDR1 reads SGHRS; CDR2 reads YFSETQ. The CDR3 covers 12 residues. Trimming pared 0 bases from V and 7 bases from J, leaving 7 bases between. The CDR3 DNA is TGCGCCAGCAGCTTGGCAGGGCGTGAAGCTTTCTTT. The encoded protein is CASSLAGREAFF.

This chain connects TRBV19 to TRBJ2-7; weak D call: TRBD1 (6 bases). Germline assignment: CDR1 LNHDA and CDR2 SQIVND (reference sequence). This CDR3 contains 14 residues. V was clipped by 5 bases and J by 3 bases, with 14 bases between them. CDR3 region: CASSFGTLNYEQYF. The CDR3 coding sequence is TGTGCCAGTAGTTTTGGGACACTAAACTACGAGCAGTACTTC. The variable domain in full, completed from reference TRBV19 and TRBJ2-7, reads DGGITQSPKYLFRKEGQNVTLSCEQNLNHDAMYWYRQDPGQGLRLIYYSQIVNDFQKGDIAEGYSVSREKKESFPLTVTSAQKNPTAFYLCASSFGTLNYEQYFGPGTRLTVT.

CDR3 DNA: TGTGCCAGCAGCCGAGAGTATAGCGGGGATGAGCAGTTCTTC. It codes for CASSREYSGDEQFF. The chain links TRBV6-2 or TRBV6-3 to TRBJ2-1, with 8 nucleotides matching TRBD2. There are 14 residues in the CDR3. The germline CDR1 and CDR2 sequences are MNHEY and SVGEGT. V trimming: 6 bases; J trimming: 8 bases; junction bases outside the gene matches: 9.

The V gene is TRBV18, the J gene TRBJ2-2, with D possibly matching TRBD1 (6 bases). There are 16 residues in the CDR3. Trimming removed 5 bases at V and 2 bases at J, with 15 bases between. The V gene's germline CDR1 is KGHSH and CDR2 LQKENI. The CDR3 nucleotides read TGTGCCAGCTCAGAACGTGCCAGGGGCAACACCGGGGAGCTGTTTTTT. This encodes CASSERARGNTGELFF.

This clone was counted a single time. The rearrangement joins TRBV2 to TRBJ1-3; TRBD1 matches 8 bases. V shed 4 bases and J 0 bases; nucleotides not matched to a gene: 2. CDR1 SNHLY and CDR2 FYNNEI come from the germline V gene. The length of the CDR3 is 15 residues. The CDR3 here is CASSGTGSSGNTIYF. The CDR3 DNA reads TGTGCCAGCAGTGGGACAGGGAGCTCTGGAAACACCATATATTTT.

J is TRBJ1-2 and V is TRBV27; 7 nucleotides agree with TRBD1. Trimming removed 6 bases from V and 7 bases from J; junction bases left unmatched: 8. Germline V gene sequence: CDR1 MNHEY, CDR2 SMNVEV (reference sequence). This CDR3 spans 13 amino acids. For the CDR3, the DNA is TGTGCCAGCAGGACAGGGACCTCAGCTGGCTACACCTTC. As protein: CASRTGTSAGYTF.

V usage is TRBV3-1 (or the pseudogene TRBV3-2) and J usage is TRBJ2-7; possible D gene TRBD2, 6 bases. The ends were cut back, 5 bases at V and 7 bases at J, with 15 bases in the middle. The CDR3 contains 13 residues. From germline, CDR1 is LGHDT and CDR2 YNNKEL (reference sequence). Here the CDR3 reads CASSNTMGGEQYF. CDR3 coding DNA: TGTGCCAGCAGCAACACGATGGGAGGTGAGCAGTACTTC.

In nucleotides, the CDR3 is TGTGCCAGCAGCCTCAGGACTGGGGAGGGAGAGACCCAGTACTTC. Amino acid sequence: CASSLRTGEGETQYF. V is TRBV3-1 (or the pseudogene TRBV3-2) and J is TRBJ2-5, with 7 bases fitting TRBD2. Per the germline V gene, CDR1 is LGHDT and CDR2 is YNNKEL (reference sequence). V gave up 4 bases and J gave up 4 bases; unmatched junction bases: 9. The CDR3 is 15 amino acids.

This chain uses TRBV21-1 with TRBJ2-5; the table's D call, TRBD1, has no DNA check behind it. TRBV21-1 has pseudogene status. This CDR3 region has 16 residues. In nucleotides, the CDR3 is TGTGCCAGCAGCAAATGGGGCTACAAAAACGAAGAGACCCAGTACTTC. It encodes CASSKWGYKNEETQYF.

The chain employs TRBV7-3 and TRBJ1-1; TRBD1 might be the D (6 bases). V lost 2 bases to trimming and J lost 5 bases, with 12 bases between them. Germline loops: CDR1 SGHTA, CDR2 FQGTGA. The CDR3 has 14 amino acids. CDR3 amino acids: CASSLGEGGTEAFF. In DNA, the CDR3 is TGTGCCAGCAGCTTAGGAGAAGGGGGAACTGAAGCTTTCTTT. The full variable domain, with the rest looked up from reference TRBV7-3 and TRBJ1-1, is GAGVSQTPSNKVTEKGKYVELRCDPISGHTALYWYRQSLGQGPEFLIYFQGTGAADDSGLPNDRFFAVRPEGSVSTLKIQRTERGDSAVYLCASSLGEGGTEAFFGQGTRLTVV.

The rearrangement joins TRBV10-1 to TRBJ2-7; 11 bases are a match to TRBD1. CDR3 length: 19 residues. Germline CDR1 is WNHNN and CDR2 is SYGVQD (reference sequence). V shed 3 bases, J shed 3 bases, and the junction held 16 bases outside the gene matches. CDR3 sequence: CASSDGTGGKRVRDYEQYF. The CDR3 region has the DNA TGCGCCAGCAGTGATGGGACAGGGGGTAAGAGGGTACGTGACTACGAGCAGTACTTC.

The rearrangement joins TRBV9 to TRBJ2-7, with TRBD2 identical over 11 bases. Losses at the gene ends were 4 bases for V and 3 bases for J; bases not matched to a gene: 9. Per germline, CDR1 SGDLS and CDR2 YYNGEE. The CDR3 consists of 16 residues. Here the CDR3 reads CASSPGGTSGHYEQYF. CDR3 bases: TGTGCCAGCAGCCCAGGTGGGACTAGCGGCCACTACGAGCAGTACTTC.

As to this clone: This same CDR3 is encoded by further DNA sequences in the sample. This CDR3 is CASSPSSYEQYF. CDR3 coding DNA: TGTGCCAGCAGTCCTAGCTCCTACGAGCAGTACTTC. The chain links TRBV13 to TRBJ2-7; no reliable D call. The germline gives CDR1 PRHDT, CDR2 FYEKMQ (reference sequence). The CDR3 is made up of 12 amino acids. The V gene lost 6 bases and the J gene lost 0 bases, with 6 bases spanning the gap.

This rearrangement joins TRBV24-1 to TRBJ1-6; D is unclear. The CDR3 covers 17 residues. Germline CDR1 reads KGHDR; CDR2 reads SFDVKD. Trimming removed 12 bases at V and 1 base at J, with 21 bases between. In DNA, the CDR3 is TGTGCCCCGTTACAGAGGGAGGTAAAGTCCTATAATTCACCCCTCCACTTT. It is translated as CAPLQREVKSYNSPLHF.

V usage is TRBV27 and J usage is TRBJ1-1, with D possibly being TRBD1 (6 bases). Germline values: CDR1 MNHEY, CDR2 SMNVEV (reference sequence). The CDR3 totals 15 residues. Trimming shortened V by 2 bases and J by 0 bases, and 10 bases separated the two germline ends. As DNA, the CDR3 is TGTGCCAGCAGTTTAATGGGGGCGCTGAACACTGAAGCTTTCTTT. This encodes CASSLMGALNTEAFF.

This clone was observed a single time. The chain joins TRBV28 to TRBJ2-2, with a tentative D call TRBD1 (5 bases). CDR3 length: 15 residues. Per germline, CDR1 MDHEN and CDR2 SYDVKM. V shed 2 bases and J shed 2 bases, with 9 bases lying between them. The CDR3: CASSLRQTNTGELFF. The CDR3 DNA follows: TGTGCCAGCAGTTTACGACAGACTAACACCGGGGAGCTGTTTTTT.

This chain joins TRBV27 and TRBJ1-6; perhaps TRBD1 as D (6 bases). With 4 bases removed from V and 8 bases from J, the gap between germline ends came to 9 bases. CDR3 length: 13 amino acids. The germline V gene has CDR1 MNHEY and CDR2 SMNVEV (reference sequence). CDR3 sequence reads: CASSSTGYSPLHF. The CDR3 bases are TGTGCCAGCAGTTCGACAGGTTATTCACCCCTCCACTTT.

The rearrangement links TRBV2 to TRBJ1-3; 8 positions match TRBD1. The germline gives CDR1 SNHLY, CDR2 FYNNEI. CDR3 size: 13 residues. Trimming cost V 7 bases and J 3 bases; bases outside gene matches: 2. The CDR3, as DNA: TGTGCCAGCACAGGGGGCCTTGGAAACACCATATATTTT. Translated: CASTGGLGNTIYF.

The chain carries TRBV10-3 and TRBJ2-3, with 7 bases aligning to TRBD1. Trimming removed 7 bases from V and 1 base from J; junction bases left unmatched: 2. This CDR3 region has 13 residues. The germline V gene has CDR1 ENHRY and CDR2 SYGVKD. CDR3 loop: CAIKGAGTDTQYF. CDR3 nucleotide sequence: TGTGCCATCAAGGGGGCCGGCACAGATACGCAGTATTTT.

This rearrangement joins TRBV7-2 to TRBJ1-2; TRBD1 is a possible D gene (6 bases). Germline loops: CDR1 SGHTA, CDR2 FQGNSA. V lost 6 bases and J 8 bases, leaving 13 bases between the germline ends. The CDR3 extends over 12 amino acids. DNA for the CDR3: TGTGCCAGCAGAAACAGGGAGGGCGGCTACACCTTC. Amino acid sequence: CASRNREGGYTF.

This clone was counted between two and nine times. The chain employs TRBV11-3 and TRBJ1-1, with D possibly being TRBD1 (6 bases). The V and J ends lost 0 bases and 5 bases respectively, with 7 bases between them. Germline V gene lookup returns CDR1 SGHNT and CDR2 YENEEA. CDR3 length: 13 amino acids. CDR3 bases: TGTGCCAGCAGCTTAGAACAGGGAACTGAAGCTTTCTTT. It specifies CASSLEQGTEAFF.

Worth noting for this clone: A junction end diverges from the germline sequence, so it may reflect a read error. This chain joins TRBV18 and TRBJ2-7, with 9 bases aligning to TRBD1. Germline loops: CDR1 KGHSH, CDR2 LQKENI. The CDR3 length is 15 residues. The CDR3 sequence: CASSPGPGQGYGQYF. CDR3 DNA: TGTGCCAGCTCACCAGGTCCGGGACAGGGCTACGGGCAGTACTTC. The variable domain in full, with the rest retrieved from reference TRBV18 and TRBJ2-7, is NAGVMQNPRHLVRRRGQEARLRCSPMKGHSHVYWYRQLPEEGLKFMVYLQKENIIDESGMPKERFSAEFPKEGPSILRIQQVVRGDSAAYFCASSPGPGQGYGQYFGPGTRLTVT.